This T cell receptor (beta chain) was profiled in a study of blood T cell repertoires in COVID-19. The CDR3 runs to 15 residues. From germline, CDR1 is SGHTA and CDR2 FQGNSA. The V gene lost 1 base and the J gene lost 3 bases, with 13 bases spanning the gap. Some clones are missing from TCRdb's copy, which holds only in-frame ones; the method was immunoSEQ multiplex PCR. The table shows approximately 120,000 clones, with about 77% occurring only once. This rearrangement joins TRBV7-2 to TRBJ2-7; TRBD1 is a possible D gene (6 bases). Sequenced material: peripheral blood. The source of this sequence is an elderly man with acute or convalescent COVID-19. CDR3 nucleotides: TGTGCCAGCAGCTTAGATTCAGGGGAGATCTACGAGCAGTACTTC. Its protein is CASSLDSGEIYEQYF.